The source of this T cell receptor beta chain is a study of blood T cell repertoires in COVID-19. The CDR3 consists of 14 residues. V gave up 8 bases and J gave up 4 bases; unmatched junction bases: 10. The germline CDR1 and CDR2 sequences are PRHDT and FYEKMQ (reference sequence). The data were produced by immunoSEQ multiplex PCR, yet TCRdb's version contains in-frame clones alone and is incomplete. Of approximately 350,000 clones listed, 80% to 90% are singletons. The V call is TRBV13, the J call TRBJ1-1; TRBD1 matches 7 bases. The sample taken for sequencing was peripheral blood. The sequence was obtained from a woman aged 45-65 years with COVID-19, enrolled during active disease. CDR3 sequence (DNA): TGTGCCAGCCGTAGGGGGCGAGTGGTCACTGAAGCTTTCTTT. Translating it yields CASRRGRVVTEAFF.